This record concerns one T cell receptor beta chain sequence. The data belong to a study of T cell responses to AZD1222 COVID-19 vaccine. Here immunoSEQ multiplex PCR was the method, and the copy in TCRdb shows in-frame clones only, minus some. Here the sample spans some 190,000 clones, approximately 90% being singletons. The CDR3 is 15 residues long. The germline CDR1 and CDR2 sequences are MNHEY and SMNVEV (reference sequence). V lost 4 bases and J 0 bases, leaving 12 bases between the germline ends. The gene calls are TRBV27 and TRBJ1-1; D is possibly TRBD1 (5 bases). The starting material was peripheral blood, obtained 28 days after the second AZD1222 dose. The sequence was obtained from an adult who received the AZD1222 COVID-19 vaccine. The chain's CDR3 is CASSSGMNMNTEAFF. In DNA, the CDR3 is TGTGCCAGCAGTTCAGGGATGAACATGAACACTGAAGCTTTCTTT.